This T cell receptor (beta chain) emerged from a study of blood T cell repertoires in COVID-19 (dated by TCRdb to about 2020). Study-level background: Samples covering the acute and convalescent phases of COVID-19 were provided by collaborators in the United States, Italy and Spain. The prospective study material was composed of cDNA or gDNA derived from T cells, B-cell-depleted T cells, or PBMCs. Subjects who had been exposed to COVID-19, were actively infected with it, or had recovered from it provided the deeply sampled blood TCRbeta repertoires that made up the dataset. The repertoires were released in a freely available public database intended as a resource for research on the immune response to SARS-CoV-2. The samples were drawn from the first 160 participants of the ongoing ImmuneRACE study and from some 1,300 subjects provided by 6 global collaborators. The sample metadata nearly always contained a de-identified subject ID, COVID-19 status, age in years and sex. Where HLA class I and class II types were available, the types were taken from metadata supplied by the sample provider, not from assay-based typing. Overall results and qualifications from the work: How much clinical and demographic metadata was included differed by source and by participant, and the metadata was provided uncurated.

Turning to this clone: The antigen it recognizes is unknown. Within one base of it there is no much larger clone, and no base qualities were kept.

Trimming removed 4 bases from V and 3 bases from J; the gene matches leave 1 base unexplained. The CDR3 measures 13 amino acids from cysteine to phenylalanine. The kept DNA is CDR3 alone, 39 bases in frame from the first base. Taken from the germline V gene, the CDR1 and CDR2 loops are WSHSY and SAAADI. Each collaborating institution followed its own protocols to collect whole blood in K2EDTA tubes. For TCRbeta analysis, collaborator samples were shipped as frozen whole blood, as isolated PBMCs, or as DNA extracted from either sample type. The immunoSEQ Assay, a bias-controlled multiplex PCR, was used to amplify TCRbeta CDR3 regions from genomic DNA. Regarding the original processing steps: The number of nucleated cells in each sample was estimated from the amplification of reference gene primers within the assay. To quantify the absolute abundance of each unique TCRbeta CDR3 rearrangement, sequence reads were collapsed and filtered. Productive Simpson clonality was computed per sample as the square root of Simpson's diversity index over productive rearrangements. The table comes from immuneACCESS by way of TCRdb, which keeps in-frame sequences with V and J called. Part of the clones is missing from these tables; in studies checked, under half for an unresolved V gene and the rest for unknown reasons. For V, J and clone size, that table is used; D and trimming come from the DNA. The sample data list around 47,000 clones, and 87% of these were observed just once. The top ten clonotypes cover 23% of the sample.

Sequenced sample: peripheral blood. The rearranged segments are TRBV10-2 and TRBJ1-1, and TRBD1 matches 8 of the central bases. This sequence was found in an elderly woman in a cohort sampled during active or convalescent COVID-19. CDR3 protein: CASSADRDTEAFF. The sequenced DNA is TGCGCCAGCAGTGCGGACAGGGACACTGAAGCTTTCTTT.